Each of the 20 T cell receptor beta chains below was sequenced from the same sample in a study of shared clonotypes between healthy human individuals. Sequencing used immunoSEQ multiplex PCR; TCRdb keeps in-frame clones, though not all of them. This sample has more than 600,000 clones, with roughly 94% found just once. Naive CD8 cells, CD45RO-negative and positively selected for CCR7, excluded terminally differentiated effector memory CD45RA+ cells. What was sequenced was naive CD8+ T cells sorted from blood. Every receptor here comes from a man younger than 45 in good health.

Note on this clone: Other DNA sequences of this sample code for an identical CDR3. J is TRBJ2-7 and V is TRBV2; D unresolved. The V gene's germline CDR1 is SNHLY and CDR2 FYNNEI. The CDR3 has 10 residues. Trimming stripped 7 bases from V and 4 bases from J, with 5 bases between. The CDR3 reads CASIGYEQYF. CDR3 sequence (DNA): TGTGCCAGCATCGGATACGAGCAGTACTTC.

CDR3 nucleotide sequence: TGTGCCAGCATCTCCCCAGGGGAGGGCCCCTATGGCTACACCTTC. Its protein product is CASISPGEGPYGYTF. The chain joins TRBV2 to TRBJ1-2; tentative D call: TRBD1 (6 bases). Germline lookup yields CDR1 SNHLY and CDR2 FYNNEI. The CDR3 totals 15 residues. V was cut by 7 bases and J by 4 bases, with 19 bases left in between.

In DNA form, the CDR3 reads TGCGCCAGCAGCCAAGTGTCCGGTCCTCCCCAGTACTTC. Protein: CASSQVSGPPQYF. V gene TRBV4-1 combines with J gene TRBJ2-5; D is unclear. Per the germline V gene, CDR1 is MGHRA and CDR2 is YSYEKL. The CDR3 has 13 amino acids. V was pared by 1 base and J by 9 bases, with 12 bases between.

The V call is TRBV4-1, the J call TRBJ2-2; D might be TRBD1 or TRBD2, each matching 5 bases. The germline V gene has CDR1 MGHRA and CDR2 YSYEKL. The CDR3 runs to 16 residues. With 1 base removed from V and 4 bases from J, the gap between germline ends came to 13 bases. The CDR3 coding sequence is TGCGCCAGCAGCCAAGCGCTCGGGACCATCACCGGGGAGCTGTTTTTT. This sequence encodes CASSQALGTITGELFF.

This clone was found once. The chain combines TRBV7-9 with TRBJ2-7; no clear D. Germline V lookup: CDR1 SEHNR, CDR2 FQNEAQ (reference sequence). The CDR3 is 12 residues long. Between the trimmed V and J ends, which lost 8 bases and 4 bases, there was a span of 12 bases. CDR3 DNA: TGTGCCAGCGGGCAGAAATTATACGAGCAGTACTTC. This translates into CASGQKLYEQYF.

This rearrangement joins TRBV29-1 to TRBJ1-1; 8 bases are shared with TRBD1. CDR3 length equals 13 residues. CDR1 is SQVTM and CDR2 is ANQGSEA in the germline V gene. V shed 4 bases and J 4 bases; nucleotides not matched to a gene: 5. This chain's CDR3 is CSVAGQGGTEAFF. In nucleotides, the CDR3 is TGCAGCGTTGCAGGACAGGGTGGCACTGAAGCTTTCTTT.

The chain carries TRBV27 and TRBJ2-7; 13 bases map to TRBD2. This CDR3 has 14 amino acids. The trim removed 5 bases at V and 6 bases at J, leaving 4 bases unmatched. Per germline, CDR1 MNHEY and CDR2 SMNVEV (reference sequence). CDR3 sequence (DNA): TGTGCCAGCAGTCCGGGACTAGCGGGATCCGAGCAGTACTTC. Its protein product is CASSPGLAGSEQYF.

CDR3 region: CSVEESVGTLTSGANVLTF. In DNA form, the CDR3 reads TGCAGCGTTGAAGAATCAGTTGGGACACTGACCTCTGGGGCCAACGTCCTGACTTTC. The chain uses TRBV29-1 and TRBJ2-6; TRBD1 might be the D (6 bases). The CDR3 is 19 amino acids. The ends were cut back, 0 bases at V and 0 bases at J, with 18 bases in the middle. The V gene's germline CDR1 is SQVTM and CDR2 ANQGSEA.

J is TRBJ1-1 and V is TRBV5-5; D not resolved. The V end was cut by 0 bases, the J end by 1 base, with 4 bases between. The length of the CDR3 is 13 residues. Per germline, CDR1 SGHKS and CDR2 YYEKEE (reference sequence). The CDR3 DNA follows: TGTGCCAGCAGCTTGGAACGGAACACTGAAGCTTTCTTT. The encoded protein is CASSLERNTEAFF. Using reference TRBV5-5 and TRBJ1-1 for the parts outside the CDR3, the full variable domain is DAGVTQSPTHLIKTRGQQVTLRCSPISGHKSVSWYQQVLGQGPQFIFQYYEKEERGRGNFPDRFSARQFPNYSSELNVNALLLGDSALYLCASSLERNTEAFFGQGTRLTVV.

The rearrangement links TRBV7-9 to TRBJ2-5; TRBD1 matches 9 bases. The trim removed 8 bases at V and 5 bases at J, leaving 9 bases unmatched. The CDR3 covers 14 residues. The germline CDR1 and CDR2 sequences are SEHNR and FQNEAQ (reference sequence). The CDR3 DNA follows: TGTGCCAGCGGGGGGACAGGGAAGTGGGAGACCCAGTACTTC. This sequence encodes CASGGTGKWETQYF.

The CDR3 nucleotides read TGTGCCAGCAGCTCCCTAGCGGGAATCTACAATGAGCAGTTCTTC. It yields the protein CASSSLAGIYNEQFF. The chain links TRBV5-4 to TRBJ2-1, with 9 positions matching TRBD2. There are 15 residues in the CDR3. Unmatched junction bases numbered 4, after V lost 3 bases and J lost 3 bases. CDR1 SGHNT and CDR2 YYREEE come from the germline V gene (reference sequence).

Worth noting for this clone: Since a far larger clone is one base different, this is likely a read error. In the same sample, other DNA sequences code for this CDR3. The CDR3 DNA reads as TGTGCCAGCAGTTTAAAGGGGGCCGGGTACGAGCAGTACTTC. This codes for CASSLKGAGYEQYF. The chain links TRBV27 to TRBJ2-7; 7 bases match TRBD1. The trim removed 2 bases at V and 4 bases at J, leaving 5 bases unmatched. The germline CDR1 and CDR2 sequences are MNHEY and SMNVEV (reference sequence). There are 14 residues in the CDR3.

This clone was observed a single time. This chain links TRBV16 with TRBJ2-2, with D possibly TRBD1 on 6 matching bases. V was cut by 1 base and J by 2 bases, with 20 bases left in between. From germline, CDR1 is KGHSY and CDR2 FQNENV. CDR3 length: 19 amino acids. The CDR3: CASSQFGLVGTSNTGELFF. For the CDR3, the DNA is TGTGCCAGCAGCCAATTTGGATTAGTCGGGACAAGTAACACCGGGGAGCTGTTTTTT.

The gene calls are TRBV7-2 and TRBJ2-7; D possibly corresponds to TRBD2 (5 bases). CDR1 and CDR2 from the germline V gene are SGHTA and FQGNSA. This CDR3 spans 13 amino acids. V gave up 4 bases and J gave up 3 bases, with 10 bases separating them. DNA of the CDR3: TGTGCCAGCAGCTATACTAGTGGCTACGAGCAGTACTTC. This translates into CASSYTSGYEQYF.

The CDR3 loop is CASSLEGVNTEAFF. The CDR3, as DNA: TGTGCCAGCAGCTTAGAGGGGGTGAACACTGAAGCTTTCTTT. V gene TRBV7-3 combines with J gene TRBJ1-1; possible D gene TRBD1, 6 bases. With 2 bases removed from V and 0 bases from J, the gap between germline ends came to 7 bases. Per the germline V gene, CDR1 is SGHTA and CDR2 is FQGTGA. The CDR3 is 14 residues long. Based on the CDR3 plus reference TRBV7-3 and TRBJ1-1, the full variable domain is GAGVSQTPSNKVTEKGKYVELRCDPISGHTALYWYRQSLGQGPEFLIYFQGTGAADDSGLPNDRFFAVRPEGSVSTLKIQRTERGDSAVYLCASSLEGVNTEAFFGQGTRLTVV.

CDR3 DNA sequence: TGTGCCAGCAGCACTACACAGGACACTAGCACAGATACGCAGTATTTT. Protein product: CASSTTQDTSTDTQYF. The chain uses TRBV7-9 and TRBJ2-3, with D possibly being TRBD1 (5 bases). Trimming took off 5 bases at V and 0 bases at J, with 15 bases between the two ends. The CDR3 is made up of 16 amino acids. Germline CDR1 and CDR2: SEHNR and FQNEAQ (reference sequence).

The chain combines TRBV29-1 with TRBJ2-1, with 7 bases matching TRBD2. This CDR3 spans 13 amino acids. J lost 7 bases, V lost 4 bases, and 7 bases had no gene match. Germline CDR1 SQVTM, CDR2 ANQGSEA. The CDR3 DNA reads TGCAGCGTTGTGCGTCTAGCGGTAAATGAGCAGTTCTTC. As protein: CSVVRLAVNEQFF.

This clone was seen a single time. The genes are TRBV28 and TRBJ2-6; D gene ambiguous. The germline V gene encodes CDR1 MDHEN and CDR2 SYDVKM. This CDR3 contains 18 residues. Between the trimmed V and J ends, which lost 2 bases and 0 bases, there was a span of 14 bases. This CDR3 reads CASSLRTARSSGANVLTF. The DNA of the CDR3 is TGTGCCAGCAGTTTAAGGACGGCCCGAAGCTCTGGGGCCAACGTCCTGACTTTC.

The CDR3 protein is CSVDPKGTSGYEQFF. CDR3 coding DNA: TGCAGCGTTGACCCCAAAGGGACTAGCGGATATGAGCAGTTCTTC. The V gene is TRBV29-1, the J gene TRBJ2-1; TRBD2 agrees at 11 bases. The CDR3 has 15 residues. V lost 3 bases to trimming and J lost 8 bases; unmatched junction nucleotides: 9. Germline V gives CDR1 SQVTM, CDR2 ANQGSEA.

A note on this clone: Other DNA sequences within the sample encode an identical CDR3. The chain links TRBV19 to TRBJ1-1; D remains ambiguous. V was shortened by 3 bases and J by 1 base, with 6 bases between the two germline ends. This CDR3 comprises 13 residues. Germline CDR1 is LNHDA and CDR2 is SQIVND (reference sequence). CDR3 DNA sequence: TGTGCCAGTAGTATTTTGGAGAACACTGAAGCTTTCTTT. Amino acid sequence: CASSILENTEAFF.